One sample yielded the 8 T cell receptor beta chains listed below, sequenced in a study of T cell changes during pregnancy in multiple sclerosis (dated by TCRdb to the late 2010s). Libraries came from the immunoSEQ multiplex PCR assay. TCRdb's version of the immuneACCESS table is confined to in-frame rearrangements and falls short of the full clone set. An unresolved V gene accounts for under half of the shortfall where checked; the remainder is of unknown origin. The sample profile shows approximately 88,000 clones; almost 95% of them were found once. In total, the top ten clones hold 2% to 2.5% of the sample. Sequenced material: peripheral blood, taken in the third trimester of pregnancy. All receptors come from a female donor with multiple sclerosis, enrolled in a pregnancy study.

The chain links TRBV28 to TRBJ1-3, with a possible D match to TRBD1 (5 bases). Germline CDR1 and CDR2: MDHEN and SYDVKM. V lost 5 bases and J lost 0, with 8 bases in between. CDR3 length: 14 residues. This chain's CDR3 is CASSRGSSGNTIYF. Here the CDR3 DNA reads TGTGCCAGCAGTCGGGGGTCCTCTGGAAACACCATATATTTT.

The chain has TRBV29-1 and TRBJ2-5, with a tentative D call TRBD2 (6 bases). CDR1 is SQVTM and CDR2 is ANQGSEA in the germline V gene. The CDR3 contains 11 residues. Written as DNA, the CDR3 is TGCGCGCGGGGTTCTGGAGAGACCCAGTACTTC. It codes for CARGSGETQYF.

The V and J genes are TRBV15 and TRBJ2-5; D not certain. This CDR3 comprises 13 residues. Deletions cut 2 bases from V and 0 bases from J, with 4 bases between. Germline-derived CDR1 and CDR2 are LNHNV and YYDKDF (reference sequence). Here the CDR3 reads CATSRLNQETQYF. The CDR3 DNA reads as TGTGCCACCAGCAGACTAAACCAAGAGACCCAGTACTTC.

V gene TRBV7-9 combines with J gene TRBJ2-1, with TRBD2 as a possible D gene (6 bases). Germline V lookup: CDR1 SEHNR, CDR2 FQNEAQ (reference sequence). The CDR3 sequence is 13 residues long. V lost 2 bases to trimming and J lost 13 bases, with 15 bases between them. The CDR3 bases are TGTGCCAGCAGCTTACCGGGACTTGGGTTTCAGTTCTTC. This encodes CASSLPGLGFQFF.

The chain uses TRBV15 and TRBJ1-5; D is possibly TRBD1 (6 bases). The V end lost 1 base, the J end lost 6 bases, and 16 bases lay between the germline ends. Germline V lookup: CDR1 LNHNV, CDR2 YYDKDF (reference sequence). This CDR3 comprises 16 residues. Here the CDR3 DNA reads TGTGCCACCAGCAGAGGGGGGGGTACAGGGTCTCAGCCCCAGCATTTT. It is translated as CATSRGGGTGSQPQHF.

This clone was recorded once. The chain employs TRBV5-4 and TRBJ2-1; D is uncertain. CDR3 length equals 13 residues. Between the trimmed V and J ends, which lost 0 bases and 10 bases, there was a span of 11 bases. Germline CDR1 SGHNT, CDR2 YYREEE (reference sequence). The CDR3 region is CASSLAFSPEQFF. Here the CDR3 DNA reads TGTGCCAGCAGCTTGGCCTTTAGCCCAGAGCAGTTCTTC. Combining the CDR3 with reference TRBV5-4 and TRBJ2-1 gives the whole variable domain ETGVTQSPTHLIKTRGQQVTLRCSSQSGHNTVSWYQQALGQGPQFIFQYYREEENGRGNFPPRFSGLQFPNYSSELNVNALELDDSALYLCASSLAFSPEQFFGPGTRLTVL.

The chain couples TRBV29-1 to TRBJ2-7, with D maybe TRBD1 (6 bases). V was shortened by 6 bases and J by 2 bases, with 20 bases between the two germline ends. The CDR3 covers 15 residues. The V gene's germline CDR1 is SQVTM and CDR2 ANQGSEA. CDR3 bases: TGCAGCGTGGACCACCGGGACACCAAGCCCTACGAGCAGTACTTC. It encodes CSVDHRDTKPYEQYF.

The rearrangement uses TRBV4-2 and TRBJ2-1; the match to TRBD2 covers 12 bases. The trim removed 4 bases at V and 12 bases at J, leaving 22 bases unmatched. The CDR3 sequence is 19 residues long. Germline lookup yields CDR1 LGHNA and CDR2 YNFKEQ. The CDR3 DNA reads TGTGCCAGCAGCCGTCCTCGACTAGCGGGAGTCGACTTACTCGATGGGCAGTTCTTC. It yields the protein CASSRPRLAGVDLLDGQFF.